Listed here are 30 T cell receptor beta chains from one sample, sequenced in a study of cytomegalovirus exposure and HLA in healthy donors. The PCR had 60 Vbeta and 13 Jbeta primers. Clones were sequenced by immunoSEQ multiplex PCR, and TCRdb holds only the in-frame ones, with some missing. The table lists under 200,000 clones, 70% to 80% of them singletons, with more than 3% in the top ten. The specimen was PBMCs. These receptors were taken from a man between 25 and 39 years old in good health and CMV-seropositive.

This clone was seen a few times. The chain is built from TRBV2 and TRBJ1-1; D not resolved. The length of the CDR3 is 14 residues. The germline gives CDR1 SNHLY, CDR2 FYNNEI. The V end was cut by 5 bases, the J end by 8 bases, with 18 bases between. CDR3 DNA sequence: TGTGCCAGCAGTCGAAACGACATCGCAGTGGAAGCTTTCTTT. Its protein product is CASSRNDIAVEAFF.

The chain employs TRBV19 and TRBJ2-2; tentatively, D is TRBD1 (6 bases). Trimming took off 5 bases at V and 1 base at J, with 11 bases between the two ends. The CDR3 has 15 amino acids. Per germline, CDR1 LNHDA and CDR2 SQIVND (reference sequence). DNA of the CDR3: TGTGCCAGTAGTTCGGGACACTTGAACACCGGGGAGCTGTTTTTT. It is translated as CASSSGHLNTGELFF.

The chain links TRBV19 to TRBJ1-2; tentatively, D is TRBD1 (5 bases). V lost 1 base, J lost 7 bases, and 19 bases lay in between. Looked up from germline, CDR1 is LNHDA and CDR2 is SQIVND (reference sequence). This CDR3 has 16 amino acids. CDR3 region: CASSIGVTAILSGYTF. In DNA, the CDR3 is TGTGCCAGTAGTATAGGAGTGACAGCCATTCTCTCTGGCTACACCTTC. Looking up the rest from reference TRBV19 and TRBJ1-2 gives the full variable domain: DGGITQSPKYLFRKEGQNVTLSCEQNLNHDAMYWYRQDPGQGLRLIYYSQIVNDFQKGDIAEGYSVSREKKESFPLTVTSAQKNPTAFYLCASSIGVTAILSGYTFGSGTRLTVV.

The gene calls are TRBV6-6 and TRBJ1-2; 7 nucleotides align to TRBD1. The CDR3 runs 14 residues. Germline CDR1 MNHNY, CDR2 SVGAGI (reference sequence). The V gene end was trimmed by 4 bases and the J gene end by 4 bases; junction bases not matched to a gene: 6. Here the CDR3 reads CASSSRGTVYGYTF. The CDR3 DNA follows: TGTGCCAGCAGTTCCCGTGGGACAGTCTATGGCTACACCTTC.

This clone showed up just once. This chain links TRBV9 with TRBJ2-3, with TRBD2 matching over 8 bases. V was pared by 0 bases and J by 0 bases, with 9 bases of the junction left unmatched. CDR3 length: 18 residues. The V gene's germline CDR1 is SGDLS and CDR2 YYNGEE. The CDR3 DNA follows: TGTGCCAGCAGCGTAGCGGGGGGGATCGCTTCTAGCACAGATACGCAGTATTTT. Translated, it gives CASSVAGGIASSTDTQYF.

The chain employs TRBV2 and TRBJ2-3; TRBD2 matches at 7 bases. The trim removed 11 bases at V and 2 bases at J, leaving 10 bases unmatched. The V gene's germline CDR1 is SNHLY and CDR2 FYNNEI. The CDR3 sequence is 14 residues long. Here the CDR3 reads CARRGGVNTDTQYF. Here the CDR3 DNA reads TGTGCCCGACGTGGGGGGGTAAACACAGATACGCAGTATTTT.

V is TRBV19 and J is TRBJ2-5; 8 nucleotides agree with TRBD1. Germline V gene sequence: CDR1 LNHDA, CDR2 SQIVND (reference sequence). The CDR3 runs to 12 residues. Trimming removed 5 bases from V and 5 bases from J; junction bases left unmatched: 1. DNA for the CDR3: TGTGCCAGTAGTGACAGGGGTGAGACCCAGTACTTC. This translates into CASSDRGETQYF. The full variable domain, in which reference TRBV19 and TRBJ2-5 provide the parts outside the CDR3, is DGGITQSPKYLFRKEGQNVTLSCEQNLNHDAMYWYRQDPGQGLRLIYYSQIVNDFQKGDIAEGYSVSREKKESFPLTVTSAQKNPTAFYLCASSDRGETQYFGPGTRLLVL.

V gene TRBV9 combines with J gene TRBJ1-2; weak D call: TRBD1 (5 bases). This CDR3 has 14 amino acids. Germline V gene lookup returns CDR1 SGDLS and CDR2 YYNGEE. V lost 0 bases to trimming and J lost 6 bases, with 12 bases between them. This CDR3 reads CASSVDGRTHGYTF. DNA for the CDR3: TGTGCCAGCAGCGTAGACGGCAGGACACATGGCTACACCTTC.

This clone has just one count. The chain's CDR3 is CASRRIFGVDDDNSPLHF. In DNA form, the CDR3 reads TGTGCCAGCAGGAGAATTTTCGGGGTGGATGATGATAATTCACCCCTCCACTTT. The V and J genes are TRBV2 and TRBJ1-6; D unclear. V gave up 6 bases and J gave up 5 bases, with 23 bases separating them. The CDR3 consists of 18 residues. Germline V gene lookup returns CDR1 SNHLY and CDR2 FYNNEI.

The chain recombines TRBV5-5 with TRBJ2-1; TRBD1 might be the D (6 bases). Deletions cut 1 base from V and 6 bases from J, with 8 bases between. This CDR3 is 13 amino acids long. CDR1 is SGHKS and CDR2 is YYEKEE in the germline V gene (reference sequence). CDR3 sequence (DNA): TGTGCCAGCAGCTTGACAGGGATCAATGAGCAGTTCTTC. This codes for CASSLTGINEQFF.

The V gene is TRBV5-1, the J gene TRBJ2-5; tentative D call: TRBD1 (6 bases). V dropped 4 bases and J dropped 1 base, with 14 bases sitting between them. Germline-derived CDR1 and CDR2 are SGHRS and YFSETQ. The CDR3 runs 15 residues. CDR3 sequence: CASSRTGQSQETQYF. The CDR3 bases are TGCGCCAGCAGCCGTACAGGACAGTCCCAAGAGACCCAGTACTTC.

This clone was found once. The chain has TRBV7-9 and TRBJ1-2; D is possibly TRBD1 (5 bases). The CDR3 contains 12 residues. The V end lost 6 bases, the J end lost 8 bases, and 13 bases lay between the germline ends. Germline CDR1 reads SEHNR; CDR2 reads FQNEAQ (reference sequence). The CDR3 spells CASSQAGEGYTF. In nucleotides, the CDR3 is TGTGCCAGCAGTCAAGCGGGGGAAGGCTACACCTTC.

The genes are TRBV4-1 and TRBJ1-6; 7 nucleotides line up with TRBD1. V lost 0 bases and J lost 9; bases outside the gene matches: 5. The CDR3 runs to 15 residues. CDR1 and CDR2 (germline): MGHRA, YSYEKL. As DNA, the CDR3 is TGCGCCAGCAGCCAAGAAACAGGGGACAGTTCACCCCTCCACTTT. It specifies CASSQETGDSSPLHF.

The chain has TRBV9 and TRBJ2-5; 14 nucleotides line up with TRBD2. V shed 4 bases, J shed 5 bases, and the junction held 7 bases outside the gene matches. The CDR3 covers 16 residues. Germline values: CDR1 SGDLS, CDR2 YYNGEE. The CDR3 nucleotides read TGTGCCAGCAGCCTCGGACTAGCGGGGGGTGGGGAGACCCAGTACTTC. As protein: CASSLGLAGGGETQYF.

V is TRBV7-2 and J is TRBJ2-3, with D tentatively TRBD2 (5 bases). The germline V gene encodes CDR1 SGHTA and CDR2 FQGNSA. V gave up 5 bases and J gave up 1 base, with 13 bases separating them. CDR3 length equals 15 residues. The CDR3 is CASSGGQAGTDTQYF. Written as DNA, the CDR3 is TGTGCCAGCAGCGGCGGGCAAGCGGGCACAGATACGCAGTATTTT.

This chain connects TRBV7-6 to TRBJ1-6; D gene unclear. The germline V gene encodes CDR1 SGHVS and CDR2 FNYEAQ. Trimming took off 1 base at V and 8 bases at J, with 6 bases between the two ends. This CDR3 comprises 13 residues. This chain's CDR3 is CASSLEADSPLHF. The CDR3, as DNA: TGTGCCAGCAGCTTAGAGGCGGATTCACCCCTCCACTTT.

The chain uses TRBV27 and TRBJ2-7; the D gene is possibly TRBD2 (6 bases). V lost 5 bases and J 3 bases, leaving 11 bases between the germline ends. In germline, CDR1 is MNHEY, CDR2 SMNVEV (reference sequence). The CDR3 spans 13 residues. Here the CDR3 DNA reads TGTGCCAGCAGTCGGTGGGGAGGCTACGAGCAGTACTTC. Translated, it gives CASSRWGGYEQYF.

The chain couples TRBV5-1 to TRBJ2-7; the D gene is possibly TRBD1 (6 bases). Per the germline V gene, CDR1 is SGHRS and CDR2 is YFSETQ. Deletions cut 1 base from V and 0 bases from J, with 8 bases between. The CDR3 runs 14 residues. The CDR3 region is CASSLWDNSYEQYF. The CDR3 DNA reads TGCGCCAGCAGCTTGTGGGACAACTCCTACGAGCAGTACTTC. The variable domain in full, with the rest retrieved from reference TRBV5-1 and TRBJ2-7, is KAGVTQTPRYLIKTRGQQVTLSCSPISGHRSVSWYQQTPGQGLQFLFEYFSETQRNKGNFPGRFSGRQFSNSRSEMNVSTLELGDSALYLCASSLWDNSYEQYFGPGTRLTVT.

This clone has just a few counts. The chain is built from TRBV5-1 and TRBJ2-5; the match to TRBD1 covers 7 bases. CDR3 length equals 13 residues. Germline V CDR1 and CDR2: SGHRS, YFSETQ. The V gene end was trimmed by 4 bases and the J gene end by 2 bases; junction bases not matched to a gene: 2. As DNA, the CDR3 is TGCGCCAGCAGCGGGACAGCACAAGAGACCCAGTACTTC. Protein product: CASSGTAQETQYF.

The chain couples TRBV5-4 to TRBJ1-1, with 9 bases identical to TRBD1. In germline, CDR1 is SGHNT, CDR2 YYREEE (reference sequence). The CDR3 has 14 residues. V dropped 5 bases and J dropped 3; count of bases not matched to a gene: 5. CDR3 nucleotides: TGTGCCAGCAGGACGACAGGGGGGGACACTGAAGCTTTCTTT. As protein: CASRTTGGDTEAFF. Supplemented by reference TRBV5-4 and TRBJ1-1, the full variable domain reads ETGVTQSPTHLIKTRGQQVTLRCSSQSGHNTVSWYQQALGQGPQFIFQYYREEENGRGNFPPRFSGLQFPNYSSELNVNALELDDSALYLCASRTTGGDTEAFFGQGTRLTVV.

The CDR3 protein is CASSLSGGDTDTQYF. The CDR3, as DNA: TGTGCCAGCAGCTTAAGCGGGGGGGACACAGATACGCAGTATTTT. This chain uses TRBV7-3 with TRBJ2-3; TRBD2 agrees at 9 bases. Germline V gene data show CDR1 as SGHTA and CDR2 as FQGTGA. The CDR3 length is 15 residues. With 1 base clipped from V and 2 bases from J, the junction kept 1 base outside the gene matches.

The V gene is TRBV19, the J gene TRBJ2-7; D gene uncertain. Germline CDR1 is LNHDA and CDR2 is SQIVND (reference sequence). The CDR3 covers 15 residues. V lost 0 bases and J lost 1, with 10 bases in between. CDR3 coding DNA: TGTGCCAGTAGTATAGATCCCGACACTTCCTACGAGCAGTACTTC. Translated: CASSIDPDTSYEQYF.

The rearrangement uses TRBV30 and TRBJ2-2; D uncertain. The V end was cut by 5 bases, the J end by 4 bases, with 11 bases between. Germline V gene lookup returns CDR1 GTSNPN and CDR2 SVGIG (reference sequence). This CDR3 is built from 13 residues. Here the CDR3 reads CAWAWPLTGELFF. CDR3 coding DNA: TGTGCCTGGGCCTGGCCCCTCACCGGGGAGCTGTTTTTT.

Worth noting for this clone: The sample carries other DNA sequences with the same CDR3. V and J are TRBV19 and TRBJ1-5; D may be TRBD1 (5 bases). Germline values: CDR1 LNHDA, CDR2 SQIVND (reference sequence). This CDR3 is 14 amino acids long. The V gene lost 5 bases and the J gene lost 4 bases, with 12 bases spanning the gap. The CDR3 bases are TGTGCCAGTAGTGGCTCAGGGTCGAATCAGCCCCAGCATTTT. It encodes CASSGSGSNQPQHF. Together with reference TRBV19 and TRBJ1-5, the CDR3 gives the full variable domain: DGGITQSPKYLFRKEGQNVTLSCEQNLNHDAMYWYRQDPGQGLRLIYYSQIVNDFQKGDIAEGYSVSREKKESFPLTVTSAQKNPTAFYLCASSGSGSNQPQHFGDGTRLSIL.

This chain joins TRBV7-2 and TRBJ2-1; the match to TRBD1 covers 9 bases. With V trimmed by 5 bases and J by 3 bases, 11 bases remained unmatched. The CDR3 totals 17 residues. The germline gives CDR1 SGHTA, CDR2 FQGNSA. The CDR3 coding sequence is TGTGCCAGCAGCCCCGGGGGAACGGGACAGGGCTACAATGAGCAGTTCTTC. Residues: CASSPGGTGQGYNEQFF. Full variable domain (outside the CDR3, taken from reference TRBV7-2 and TRBJ2-1): GAGVSQSPSNKVTEKGKDVELRCDPISGHTALYWYRQSLGQGLEFLIYFQGNSAPDKSGLPSDRFSAERTGGSVSTLTIQRTQQEDSAVYLCASSPGGTGQGYNEQFFGPGTRLTVL.

As for this clone: The same CDR3 arises from other DNA sequences in this sample as well. This chain links TRBV5-1 with TRBJ2-3; 9 bases are shared with TRBD1. Trimming removed 4 bases from V and 3 bases from J; junction bases left unmatched: 3. The CDR3 is 14 amino acids. The V gene's germline CDR1 is SGHRS and CDR2 YFSETQ. The CDR3 reads CASSPDRGTDTQYF. Written as DNA, the CDR3 is TGCGCCAGCAGCCCGGACAGGGGTACAGATACGCAGTATTTT.

The V call is TRBV7-2, the J call TRBJ2-5; D remains ambiguous. Trimming took 5 bases from V and 4 from J, leaving 8 bases between them. In germline, CDR1 is SGHTA, CDR2 FQGNSA. This CDR3 contains 12 residues. CDR3 bases: TGTGCCAGCAGCCTTTTGCGAGAGACCCAGTACTTC. Protein: CASSLLRETQYF. Looking up the rest from reference TRBV7-2 and TRBJ2-5 gives the full variable domain: GAGVSQSPSNKVTEKGKDVELRCDPISGHTALYWYRQSLGQGLEFLIYFQGNSAPDKSGLPSDRFSAERTGGSVSTLTIQRTQQEDSAVYLCASSLLRETQYFGPGTRLLVL.

The rearrangement joins TRBV29-1 to TRBJ1-4; unclear D gene. This CDR3 is built from 13 residues. The V gene's germline CDR1 is SQVTM and CDR2 ANQGSEA. Trimming pared 3 bases from V and 8 bases from J, leaving 13 bases between. CDR3 amino acids: CSVDPRAGEKLFF. In nucleotides, the CDR3 is TGCAGCGTTGACCCCCGGGCGGGGGAAAAACTGTTTTTT.

The table lists this clone with a few counts. This chain joins TRBV28 and TRBJ1-3; D is perhaps TRBD1 (5 bases). V was shortened by 6 bases and J by 1 base, with 10 bases between the two germline ends. Germline CDR1 is MDHEN and CDR2 is SYDVKM. The CDR3 covers 14 residues. Here the CDR3 DNA reads TGTGCCAGCAGAGCCAGGGTATCTGGAAACACCATATATTTT. Protein sequence: CASRARVSGNTIYF. The variable domain in full, with the rest retrieved from reference TRBV28 and TRBJ1-3, is DVKVTQSSRYLVKRTGEKVFLECVQDMDHENMFWYRQDPGLGLRLIYFSYDVKMKEKGDIPEGYSVSREKKERFSLILESASTNQTSMYLCASRARVSGNTIYFGEGSWLTVV.

This sequence joins TRBV7-9 and TRBJ2-7; 8 bases agree with TRBD1. The CDR3 extends over 16 amino acids. CDR1 is SEHNR, CDR2 FQNEAQ, per germline (reference sequence). V lost 4 bases, J lost 3 bases, and 11 bases stayed unmatched. The CDR3 protein is CASSSPRGQAVYEQYF. CDR3 in DNA: TGTGCCAGCAGCTCCCCGCGGGGACAGGCGGTCTACGAGCAGTACTTC.